The 6 T cell receptor beta chains below all came from one sample that was sequenced in a study of blood T cell repertoires in COVID-19. Data came from immunoSEQ multiplex PCR; TCRdb stores just in-frame clones and leaves some out. The sample comprises roughly 130,000 clones, 70% to 80% of which are singletons, and approximately 5% rests with the top ten. Material: peripheral blood. The receptors were gathered from an older woman with COVID-19, enrolled during active disease.

The chain has TRBV4-1 and TRBJ1-1; 9 bases align to TRBD1. V was pared by 6 bases and J by 1 base, with 9 bases of the junction left unmatched. The CDR3 runs 16 residues. Germline lookup yields CDR1 MGHRA and CDR2 YSYEKL. The CDR3 reads CASSLRDRVANTEAFF. The CDR3 nucleotides read TGCGCCAGCAGTCTACGGGACAGGGTGGCGAACACTGAAGCTTTCTTT.

J is TRBJ2-3 and V is TRBV2; a possible D gene is TRBD2 (7 bases). V gave up 7 bases and J gave up 1 base, with 15 bases separating them. Per germline, CDR1 SNHLY and CDR2 FYNNEI. The CDR3 runs to 15 residues. The CDR3 DNA reads as TGTGCCAGCACCCCGATAGGGGGGGGCACAGATACGCAGTATTTT. This encodes CASTPIGGGTDTQYF.

This chain links TRBV7-8 with TRBJ2-1; the match to TRBD2 covers 8 bases. This CDR3 spans 13 amino acids. J gave up 7 bases and V 4 bases, and 3 bases lay outside the gene matches. The germline V gene has CDR1 SGHVS and CDR2 FQNEAQ. The CDR3 nucleotides read TGTGCCAGCAGCTCGGGGGGGCCAAATGAGCAGTTCTTC. Its protein is CASSSGGPNEQFF. Full variable domain (missing parts from reference TRBV7-8 and TRBJ2-1): GAGVSQSPRYKVAKRGQDVALRCDPISGHVSLFWYQQALGQGPEFLTYFQNEAQLDKSGLPSDRFFAERPEGSVSTLKIQRTQQEDSAVYLCASSSGGPNEQFFGPGTRLTVL.

This clone was detected once. The chain employs TRBV28 and TRBJ1-4; the D gene is possibly TRBD1 (6 bases). Deletions cut 4 bases from V and 4 bases from J, with 13 bases between. This CDR3 comprises 15 residues. The germline gives CDR1 MDHEN, CDR2 SYDVKM. CDR3 amino acids: CASSSTGSLNEKLFF. The CDR3 DNA sequence: TGTGCCAGCAGTTCAACAGGGTCCCTTAATGAAAAACTGTTTTTT.

The chain carries TRBV10-3 and TRBJ2-7, with 8 bases matching TRBD2. Germline lookup yields CDR1 ENHRY and CDR2 SYGVKD. V lost 2 bases, J lost 4 bases, and 7 bases stayed unmatched. This CDR3 comprises 15 residues. CDR3 in amino acids: CAISEGVAGLYEQYF. The CDR3 bases are TGTGCCATCAGTGAGGGGGTAGCGGGGCTATACGAGCAGTACTTC.

The chain is built from TRBV6-6 and TRBJ2-2; possibly TRBD1 for D (6 bases). Germline CDR1 reads MNHNY; CDR2 reads SVGAGI (reference sequence). V was shortened by 4 bases and J by 0 bases, with 9 bases between the two germline ends. The length of the CDR3 is 15 residues. The CDR3 here is CASSWRTANTGELFF. DNA of the CDR3: TGTGCCAGCAGTTGGCGGACAGCGAACACCGGGGAGCTGTTTTTT.